This T cell receptor (beta chain) was profiled in a study of T-cell reconstitution after alpha-beta-depleted transplantation in children (dated by TCRdb to between 2015 and 2016). Broadly, across the study: T-cell immune reconstitution after TCRalphabeta/CD19-depleted allogeneic hematopoietic cell transplantation in children was quantitatively tracked in the study by means of TCR repertoire profiling. The paper's findings and limits, for the study overall: The frequencies of hyperexpanded clones fell over the following months, and after one year, T-cell counts and TCRbeta diversity were mostly attributed to newly produced T cells. About two months after transplant, the apparently early recovery of alphabetaT-cell counts reportedly depended on just several hundred clones that had expanded rapidly and came from non-depleted graft cells. In some patients, high TCRbeta diversity at day 60 was attributed to recipient T cells and intrathymic progenitors that had survived conditioning.

Of note for this clonotype: Its recognized antigen is unknown. No much larger clone exists at a distance of one base, and base qualities are not known.

The library relied on PCR. These reads were obtained on an Illumina HiSeq 2500. TCR libraries were prepared with molecular barcoding, using unique molecular identifiers to normalize TCRbeta repertoire quantification. TCRdb reanalyzed the raw reads on its own, using fastp at Q25 for trimming and MiXCR for clone calling, and kept in-frame beta chains. CDR3 protein duplicates are merged, each entry listing the most common genes and DNA. The sample includes some 840,000 distinct CDR3 sequences, with less than 20% observed a single time. The ten largest account for about 4.6% of the sample. The CDR3 holds 15 amino acids from the cysteine to the phenylalanine. Only the CDR3 portion is preserved as DNA: 45 bases, with reading frame beginning at the first base. The V end gives up 3 bases and the J end 10 bases, leaving 3 bases in the junction not matched to a gene. Looking up the germline V gene (reference sequence) yields CDR1 LNHDA and CDR2 SQIVND.

The treatment or condition label, as the study defines it: allogeneic hematopoietic cell transplantation with graft depleted of TCRalphabeta T cells and CD19 B cells. Transplant recipients were children who received TCRalphabeta/CD19-depleted allogeneic hematopoietic cell grafts. Source: PBMCs, mostly from graft donor cells, taken 360 days after TCRalphabeta/CD19-depleted stem cell transplant. This TCR was recovered from a male patient under 18 who had a stem cell transplant for acute lymphoblastic leukemia, so the T cells may come from the graft donor. The chain is assembled from TRBV19 and TRBJ2-1; TRBD2 agrees with 16 junctional bases. The bases read TGTGCCAGTAGTATGGGGACTAGCGGGAGGGAGGAGCAGTTCTTC. This sequence encodes CASSMGTSGREEQFF. Where the CDR3 stops, the reference TRBV19 and TRBJ2-1 genes take over; the full variable domain is DGGITQSPKYLFRKEGQNVTLSCEQNLNHDAMYWYRQDPGQGLRLIYYSQIVNDFQKGDIAEGYSVSREKKESFPLTVTSAQKNPTAFYLCASSMGTSGREEQFFGPGTRLTVL.